A single sample is the source of the 2 T cell receptor beta chains below, sequenced in a study of T-cell reconstitution after alpha-beta-depleted transplantation in children. As it was prepared, the TCRbeta library received unique molecular identifiers. TCRdb used MiXCR to reprocess the PCR reads, holding one entry per CDR3 protein. Among approximately 590,000 distinct CDR3 sequences, more than 9% were seen once, and the ten largest hold less than 5%. Specimen: PBMCs from the stem cell graft donor, collected from the stem cell graft. The receptor source for this set is a human donor who donated a stem cell graft to a child with acute myeloid leukemia.

The rearrangement uses TRBV7-3 and TRBJ2-3, with TRBD2 matching 7 bases. Germline V CDR1 and CDR2: SGHTA, FQGTGA. The CDR3 runs 17 residues. The V segment lost 4 bases and the J segment 0 bases; nucleotides outside the gene matches: 10. The CDR3 DNA follows: TGTGCCAGCAGCTGGACTGGGAGGGGCTCTAGCACAGATACGCAGTATTTT. Translated: CASSWTGRGSSTDTQYF.

This rearrangement joins TRBV12-3 or TRBV12-4 to TRBJ2-1, with a possible D match to TRBD2 (6 bases). The CDR3 spans 13 residues. Trimming pared 4 bases from V and 6 bases from J, leaving 10 bases between. The CDR3 DNA reads as TGTGCCAGCAGTTCACTAGCCCCCAATGAGCAGTTCTTC. Translating gives CASSSLAPNEQFF.